This T cell receptor (beta chain) was found in a study of T-cell reconstitution after alpha-beta-depleted transplantation in children. Unique molecular identifiers were incorporated into the prepared TCRbeta library. Using its own MiXCR run on the PCR reads, TCRdb lists one record per CDR3 protein. The sample has 600,000 to 700,000 distinct CDR3 sequences, about 15% seen once; the top ten hold over 0.95%. This clonotype showed up many times. V was clipped by 6 bases and J by 4 bases; unmatched bases: 3. The CDR3 sequence is 14 residues long. Germline CDR1 and CDR2: SGHDT and YYEEEE. The clonotype originates from a human donor who donated a stem cell graft to a child with acute myeloid leukemia. Sequencing was performed on PBMCs from the stem cell graft donor, taken from the stem cell graft. The chain employs TRBV5-6 and TRBJ2-3, with 12 bases lining up with TRBD2. CDR3 sequence (DNA): TGTGCCAGCATCGGACTAGCGGGGCCAGATACGCAGTATTTT. This codes for CASIGLAGPDTQYF. Full variable domain (missing parts from reference TRBV5-6 and TRBJ2-3): DAGVTQSPTHLIKTRGQQVTLRCSPKSGHDTVSWYQQALGQGPQFIFQYYEEEERQRGNFPDRFSGHQFPNYSSELNVNALLLGDSALYLCASIGLAGPDTQYFGPGTRLTVL.